Listed below are T cell receptor beta chains from one sample, sequenced in a study of post-analysis software for immune sequencing data. TCRdb re-analysed the PCR reads in MiXCR, keeping a single row per CDR3 protein. The sample lists about 560,000 distinct CDR3 sequences, roughly 47% occurring once. Sequenced input: blood. The receptors derive from a girl aged 10-17 years with multiple sclerosis. Each CDR3 is given with its conserved first and last residue. D genes are given only for firm matches. Size is stated for part of the rows, as once, few or many counts, or as a class when the clone is expanded.

CDR3nt: TGTGCCAGCAGCCCCTCATTGGGACTAGCAGTCGAGCAGTACTTC
CDR3aa: CASSPSLGLAVEQYF
j_gene: TRBJ2-7
d_gene: TRBD2
abundance: .
v_gene: TRBV7-9
len: 15

CDR3nt: TGCAGCGTGAGAGGGGACAGGGGGCTTTTTGGCTACACCTTC
CDR3aa: CSVRGDRGLFGYTF
j_gene: TRBJ1-2
d_gene: TRBD1
abundance: .
v_gene: TRBV29-1
len: 14

CDR3nt: TGCGCCAGCAGGGAACTTCCTTCTGCCAACTATGGCTACACCTTC
CDR3aa: CASRELPSANYGYTF
j_gene: TRBJ1-2
d_gene: .
abundance: .
v_gene: TRBV4-1
len: 15

CDR3nt: TGCGCCAGCAGCGAGCCAGATGCGAACACTGAAGCTTTCTTT
CDR3aa: CASSEPDANTEAFF
j_gene: TRBJ1-1
d_gene: .
abundance: .
v_gene: TRBV5-1
len: 14

CDR3nt: TGTGCCAGCAGCTCCCTGGGGGGCCCTTTTGATCAGCCCCAGCATTTT
CDR3aa: CASSSLGGPFDQPQHF
j_gene: TRBJ1-5
d_gene: .
abundance: few
v_gene: TRBV7-8
len: 16

CDR3nt: TGTGCCAGCACTATAACCGGGACAGGCGAGCAGTACTTC
CDR3aa: CASTITGTGEQYF
j_gene: TRBJ2-7
d_gene: TRBD1
abundance: .
v_gene: TRBV6-2/TRBV6-3
len: 13

CDR3nt: TGTGCCAGCAGTTACCGGGACAGACTACGTGGCTACACCTTC
CDR3aa: CASSYRDRLRGYTF
j_gene: TRBJ1-2
d_gene: TRBD1
abundance: .
v_gene: TRBV6-6
len: 14

CDR3nt: TGTGCCAGCAGCTCGGGAGGGACTAGCGGATACCCCGCGTATTTT
CDR3aa: CASSSGGTSGYPAYF
j_gene: TRBJ2-3
d_gene: TRBD2
abundance: few
v_gene: TRBV7-6
len: 15

CDR3nt: TGCAGTGCTGGAAACAGCGACTCCTACAATGAGCAGTTCTTC
CDR3aa: CSAGNSDSYNEQFF
j_gene: TRBJ2-1
d_gene: .
abundance: .
v_gene: TRBV20-1
len: 14

CDR3nt: TGTGCCAGCAGCCCAATCGGGGGGGGTTCACGCTATGGCTACACCTTC
CDR3aa: CASSPIGGGSRYGYTF
j_gene: TRBJ1-2
d_gene: .
abundance: few
v_gene: TRBV6-5
len: 16

CDR3nt: TGTGCCAGCAGTAGGACAGGGCTCGGCTACACCTTC
CDR3aa: CASSRTGLGYTF
j_gene: TRBJ1-2
d_gene: TRBD1
abundance: .
v_gene: TRBV12-3/TRBV12-4
len: 12

CDR3nt: TGCAGTGCTAGGCGGGGACAGGGGTTGTGGAGCTCCTACAATGAGCAGTACTTC
CDR3aa: CSARRGQGLWSSYNEQYF
j_gene: TRBJ2-7
d_gene: TRBD1
abundance: .
v_gene: TRBV20-1
len: 18

CDR3nt: TGTGCCAGCAGCGTACGACAGGTAACCACTGAAGCTTTCTTT
CDR3aa: CASSVRQVTTEAFF
j_gene: TRBJ1-1
d_gene: .
abundance: .
v_gene: TRBV3-1
len: 14

CDR3nt: TGTGCCAGCAGCTCAAGGGACAGCGGAGGAACCGGGGAGCTGTTTTTT
CDR3aa: CASSSRDSGGTGELFF
j_gene: TRBJ2-2
d_gene: TRBD1
abundance: few
v_gene: TRBV7-9
len: 16

CDR3nt: TGCGCCAGCAGCCAAGCAGTTCAGCCACACATGAACACTGAAGCTTTCTTT
CDR3aa: CASSQAVQPHMNTEAFF
j_gene: TRBJ1-1
d_gene: .
abundance: few
v_gene: TRBV4-1
len: 17

CDR3nt: TGTGCCTGCTCGTCAGGGCGGGGATACACCGGGGAGCTGTTTTTT
CDR3aa: CACSSGRGYTGELFF
j_gene: TRBJ2-2
d_gene: .
abundance: .
v_gene: TRBV13
len: 15

CDR3nt: TGTGCCACAAGCGACAGGCAGGTAGACGGCTACACCTTC
CDR3aa: CATSDRQVDGYTF
j_gene: TRBJ1-2
d_gene: .
abundance: .
v_gene: TRBV10-3
len: 13

CDR3nt: TGTGCCAGCAGCTTTTCGGGTGATCAGCCCCAGCATTTT
CDR3aa: CASSFSGDQPQHF
j_gene: TRBJ1-5
d_gene: .
abundance: .
v_gene: TRBV7-9
len: 13

CDR3nt: TGCGCCAGCAGCCAAGCCCCCGGTGGGTCTAGCGGGACTAGCACAGATACGCAGTATTTT
CDR3aa: CASSQAPGGSSGTSTDTQYF
j_gene: TRBJ2-3
d_gene: TRBD2
abundance: .
v_gene: TRBV4-1
len: 20

CDR3nt: TGCGCCAGCACCCCGGGACAGGGGATGAACACTGAAGCTTTCTTT
CDR3aa: CASTPGQGMNTEAFF
j_gene: TRBJ1-1
d_gene: TRBD1
abundance: few
v_gene: TRBV5-1
len: 15

CDR3nt: TGTGCCAGCAGCGCAAGACTAGCGGGAGCTCAGGCGCAGTATTTT
CDR3aa: CASSARLAGAQAQYF
j_gene: TRBJ2-3
d_gene: TRBD2
abundance: .
v_gene: TRBV7-2
len: 15

CDR3nt: TGCGCCAGCAGCTTGCGGGACCCAAACACTGAAGCTTTCTTT
CDR3aa: CASSLRDPNTEAFF
j_gene: TRBJ1-1
d_gene: .
abundance: .
v_gene: TRBV5-1
len: 14

CDR3nt: TGTGCCAGCAGCTTAGTCAGGCGCTCCTACAATGAGCAGTTCTTC
CDR3aa: CASSLVRRSYNEQFF
j_gene: TRBJ2-1
d_gene: .
abundance: few
v_gene: TRBV7-2
len: 15

CDR3nt: TGTGCCAGCAGCCCACCAATCGGGGGGACGGAGCAGTACTTC
CDR3aa: CASSPPIGGTEQYF
j_gene: TRBJ2-5
d_gene: TRBD2
abundance: once
v_gene: TRBV7-9
len: 14

CDR3nt: TGTGCCAGCAGTTCCGGGACTGAGCTAGCCAAAAACATTCAGTACTTC
CDR3aa: CASSSGTELAKNIQYF
j_gene: TRBJ2-4
d_gene: .
abundance: many
v_gene: TRBV28
len: 16

CDR3nt: TGTGCCAGCAGCCCTGGACTAGCGGGATCCTACAATGAGCAGTTCTTC
CDR3aa: CASSPGLAGSYNEQFF
j_gene: TRBJ2-1
d_gene: TRBD2
abundance: .
v_gene: TRBV6-5
len: 16

CDR3nt: TGTGCCACCAGTGGGGTCAAGCGGGGGAGGAGCTCCTACGAGCAGTACTTC
CDR3aa: CATSGVKRGRSSYEQYF
j_gene: TRBJ2-7
d_gene: TRBD2
abundance: .
v_gene: TRBV24-1
len: 17

CDR3nt: TGTGCCAGTAGTATAAAAGGGGACAATGAGCAGTTCTTC
CDR3aa: CASSIKGDNEQFF
j_gene: TRBJ2-1
d_gene: .
abundance: .
v_gene: TRBV19
len: 13

CDR3nt: TGCAGTGCCTTGGATACGGGACAGGGGGCCGGCTACACCTTC
CDR3aa: CSALDTGQGAGYTF
j_gene: TRBJ1-2
d_gene: TRBD1
abundance: few
v_gene: TRBV20-1
len: 14

CDR3nt: TGCAGTGCTAGAAGGGCCGGTGGTGAAGCTTTCTTT
CDR3aa: CSARRAGGEAFF
j_gene: TRBJ1-1
d_gene: .
abundance: .
v_gene: TRBV20-1
len: 12

CDR3nt: TGTGCCAGCAGTTTAGAAGGGATTGAGCAGTTCTTC
CDR3aa: CASSLEGIEQFF
j_gene: TRBJ2-1
d_gene: .
abundance: .
v_gene: TRBV12-3/TRBV12-4
len: 12

CDR3nt: TGCAGTGCTAGATTAGAACGGGGGTTGAATGAGCAGTTCTTC
CDR3aa: CSARLERGLNEQFF
j_gene: TRBJ2-1
d_gene: .
abundance: few
v_gene: TRBV20-1
len: 14

CDR3nt: TGTGCCAGCAGCCAAGGGGGTGGGAACAACGTCCTGACTTTC
CDR3aa: CASSQGGGNNVLTF
j_gene: TRBJ2-6
d_gene: .
abundance: .
v_gene: TRBV3-1
len: 14

CDR3nt: TGCGCCAGCAGCCGTCCGGGGGGCCGTACCTACGAGCAGTACTTC
CDR3aa: CASSRPGGRTYEQYF
j_gene: TRBJ2-7
d_gene: .
abundance: .
v_gene: TRBV4-1
len: 15

CDR3nt: TGTGCCAGCAGTTTAACCCTTGCTGAAGCTTTCTTT
CDR3aa: CASSLTLAEAFF
j_gene: TRBJ1-1
d_gene: .
abundance: few
v_gene: TRBV12-3/TRBV12-4
len: 12

CDR3nt: TGCAGTGCTAGTGAGAGCGGGGGGGCAGATACGCAGTATTTT
CDR3aa: CSASESGGADTQYF
j_gene: TRBJ2-3
d_gene: TRBD2
abundance: many
v_gene: TRBV20-1
len: 14

CDR3nt: TGTGCCAGCAGGAAAGTGGCAGGATCCTACGAGCAGTACTTC
CDR3aa: CASRKVAGSYEQYF
j_gene: TRBJ2-7
d_gene: .
abundance: .
v_gene: TRBV12-3/TRBV12-4
len: 14

CDR3nt: TGTTCCACCTGTTACACTGAAGCTTTCTTT
CDR3aa: CSTCYTEAFF
j_gene: TRBJ1-1
d_gene: .
abundance: .
v_gene: TRBV12-3/TRBV12-4
len: 10

CDR3nt: TGTGCCATCGGCAGCGGTAACTCCTACGAGCAGTACTTC
CDR3aa: CAIGSGNSYEQYF
j_gene: TRBJ2-7
d_gene: .
abundance: few
v_gene: TRBV10-3
len: 13

CDR3nt: TGTGCCAGCAGTGTATCGACCCACCCCATCTACAATGAGCAGTTCTTC
CDR3aa: CASSVSTHPIYNEQFF
j_gene: TRBJ2-1
d_gene: .
abundance: .
v_gene: TRBV6-1
len: 16

CDR3nt: TGTGCCAGCAGCTTATCGGGACTAGCGGCCACAGATACGCAGTATTTT
CDR3aa: CASSLSGLAATDTQYF
j_gene: TRBJ2-3
d_gene: TRBD2
abundance: .
v_gene: TRBV7-2
len: 16

CDR3nt: TGTGCCAGCAGTTATTACCTTCTCACAGATACGCAGTATTTT
CDR3aa: CASSYYLLTDTQYF
j_gene: TRBJ2-3
d_gene: .
abundance: .
v_gene: TRBV6-2/TRBV6-3
len: 14

CDR3nt: TGCAGCGTTGTCGCAGCGGAGGACAGGGCCTACGAGCAGTACTTC
CDR3aa: CSVVAAEDRAYEQYF
j_gene: TRBJ2-7
d_gene: TRBD1
abundance: .
v_gene: TRBV29-1
len: 15

CDR3nt: TGTGCCAGCAGTGAACCGGGGAGACTAGCGGGGGGCCCCGACAATGAGCAGTTCTTC
CDR3aa: CASSEPGRLAGGPDNEQFF
j_gene: TRBJ2-1
d_gene: TRBD2
abundance: .
v_gene: TRBV2
len: 19

CDR3nt: TGTGCCAGCAGCCGGGACAGGGGCGAGGTTCCAGAGACCCAGTACTTC
CDR3aa: CASSRDRGEVPETQYF
j_gene: TRBJ2-5
d_gene: TRBD1
abundance: .
v_gene: TRBV3-1
len: 16

CDR3nt: TGTGCCAGCAGTTTAACTTCCACAGGGGGCGGGGAGACCCAGTACTTC
CDR3aa: CASSLTSTGGGETQYF
j_gene: TRBJ2-5
d_gene: TRBD1
abundance: few
v_gene: TRBV12-3/TRBV12-4
len: 16

CDR3nt: TGCAGTGCTGACCTAGCCCTAATAGCGGAAGAGACCCAGTACTTC
CDR3aa: CSADLALIAEETQYF
j_gene: TRBJ2-5
d_gene: .
abundance: .
v_gene: TRBV20-1
len: 15

CDR3nt: TGTGCCAGCAGCTTTGGACAGACCTACGAGCAGTACTTC
CDR3aa: CASSFGQTYEQYF
j_gene: TRBJ2-7
d_gene: .
abundance: many
v_gene: TRBV12-3/TRBV12-4
len: 13

CDR3nt: TGTGCCAGCAGTTTCGACAGGGGGCGTGACGAGCAGTACTTC
CDR3aa: CASSFDRGRDEQYF
j_gene: TRBJ2-7
d_gene: TRBD1
abundance: .
v_gene: TRBV12-3/TRBV12-4
len: 14